These T cell receptor beta chains were read from a single sample in a study of OX40 agonist ivuxolimab in advanced cancers. TCRdb's table, derived via immunoSEQ multiplex PCR, lists solely in-frame clones and lacks some. The repertoire has some 90,000 clones, 87% of them found once; the top ten carry around 0.28%. The starting material was CD4+ or CD8+ T cells sorted from blood, obtained in a trial of the OX40 agonist ivuxolimab. The origin of the receptors is an adult with an advanced solid tumor such as melanoma, head and neck, liver or kidney cancer. Both conserved end residues are part of each CDR3. A D gene is named only where the DNA matches it firmly. Size is omitted from some rows. Given values are once, few, many or a class for expanded clones.

V gene	clone size	D gene	J gene	CDR3 protein	CDR3 DNA
TRBV19	-	TRBD1	TRBJ1-2	CASSLPTGGYGYTF	TGTGCCAGTAGTCTACCGACAGGGGGCTATGGCTACACCTTC
TRBV13	-	TRBD1	TRBJ2-7	CASRLRQGAFNEQYF	TGTGCCAGCAGACTCCGACAGGGGGCTTTCAACGAGCAGTACTTC
TRBV5-4	once	-	TRBJ1-2	CASSFRAGYGYTF	TGTGCCAGCAGCTTCAGGGCCGGCTATGGCTACACCTTC
TRBV11-2	-	-	TRBJ1-2	CASIGGSNYGYTF	TGTGCCAGCATCGGGGGGTCTAACTATGGCTACACCTTC
TRBV14	-	TRBD2	TRBJ2-7	CASSQTPSSRGYEQYF	TGTGCCAGCAGCCAAACACCCTCATCGCGGGGGTACGAGCAGTACTTC
TRBV11-2	-	-	TRBJ1-2	CASSLDPGSYGYTF	TGTGCCAGCAGCTTAGATCCGGGAAGCTATGGCTACACCTTC
TRBV6-5	-	-	TRBJ2-1	CASTEPGGRNEQFF	TGTGCCAGCACCGAGCCCGGGGGGCGGAATGAGCAGTTCTTC
TRBV18	-	-	TRBJ2-7	CASSGRIDLSSYEQYF	TGTGCCAGTTCAGGGCGGATTGACCTTAGCTCCTACGAGCAGTACTTC
TRBV7-2	-	TRBD2	TRBJ2-3	CASSRTLAGGTDTQYF	TGTGCCAGCAGCCGCACTCTAGCGGGGGGCACAGATACGCAGTATTTT
TRBV4-3	-	-	TRBJ2-7	CASSLEGGYEQYF	TGCGCCAGCAGCCTCGAAGGGGGATACGAGCAGTACTTC
TRBV11-2	-	TRBD2	TRBJ2-5	CASSQGGQRRETQYF	TGTGCCAGCAGCCAGGGAGGGCAGCGGCGAGAGACCCAGTACTTC
TRBV28	-	-	TRBJ2-1	CASSSRASPLSFF	TGTGCCAGCAGTTCCCGGGCCTCCCCGCTCTCGTTCTTC
TRBV25-1	once	-	TRBJ2-3	CASSGRTSTDTQYF	TGTGCCAGCAGTGGGCGGACAAGCACAGATACGCAGTATTTT
TRBV5-1	-	-	TRBJ1-5	CASSLAGQQDQPQHF	TGCGCCAGCAGCTTGGCTGGTCAGCAGGATCAGCCCCAGCATTTT
TRBV2	-	-	TRBJ2-2	CASSEGFTGELFF	TGTGCCAGCAGTGAAGGTTTCACCGGGGAGCTGTTTTTT
TRBV5-1	-	-	TRBJ2-1	CASSLLGKGEQFF	TGCGCCAGCAGCTTGCTGGGGAAAGGTGAGCAGTTCTTC
TRBV4-3	-	-	TRBJ2-2	CASSQDDTPRELFF	TGCGCCAGCAGCCAAGATGATACACCCCGGGAGCTGTTTTTT
TRBV11-2	once	TRBD2	TRBJ2-7	CASSFALAGGSGSYEQYF	TGTGCCAGCAGCTTCGCACTAGCGGGGGGTTCGGGCTCCTACGAGCAGTACTTC
TRBV5-1	-	TRBD2	TRBJ2-7	CASSSRAGYYEQYF	TGCGCCAGCAGCTCCCGAGCGGGGTACTACGAGCAGTACTTC
TRBV27	-	TRBD1	TRBJ2-7	CASSPTGPYEQYF	TGTGCCAGCAGCCCGACAGGGCCCTACGAGCAGTACTTC
TRBV9	-	-	TRBJ1-2	CASSGRNLRGRGYGYTF	TGTGCCAGCAGCGGCCGGAACCTACGGGGGCGCGGCTATGGCTACACCTTC
TRBV7-9	-	TRBD1	TRBJ2-2	CASSLAGRGLTGELFF	TGTGCCAGCAGCTTAGCCGGCAGGGGGCTGACCGGGGAGCTGTTTTTT
TRBV4-1	-	TRBD1	TRBJ2-1	CASSQLKGGQLYNEQFF	TGCGCCAGCAGCCAATTAAAAGGGGGACAGCTTTACAATGAGCAGTTCTTC
TRBV5-5	-	-	TRBJ1-4	CASSLTGLTTNEKLFF	TGTGCCAGCAGCTTGACGGGGCTAACAACTAATGAAAAACTGTTTTTT
TRBV29-1	once	TRBD1	TRBJ1-2	CSVTDRGGYGYTF	TGCAGCGTTACCGACAGGGGCGGCTATGGCTACACCTTC
TRBV11-2	-	-	TRBJ1-1	CASSLVDRNLAEAFF	TGTGCCAGCAGCTTAGTTGACAGGAACCTGGCTGAAGCTTTCTTT
TRBV7-8	once	-	TRBJ1-3	CASSPLTAISGNTIYF	TGTGCCAGCAGCCCTCTGACGGCTATCTCTGGAAACACCATATATTTT
TRBV9	-	-	TRBJ1-1	CASSSGTKFTEAFF	TGTGCCAGCAGCTCGGGGACCAAATTCACTGAAGCTTTCTTT
TRBV19	once	TRBD2	TRBJ2-5	CASGTGLAGGRETQYF	TGTGCCAGCGGAACGGGACTAGCGGGGGGAAGGGAGACCCAGTACTTC
TRBV18	-	-	TRBJ1-4	CASSPLRAGRSEKLFF	TGTGCCAGCTCACCACTTAGGGCAGGGAGGAGTGAAAAACTGTTTTTT
TRBV29-1	few	TRBD1	TRBJ1-4	CSVQGDNEKLFF	TGCAGCGTACAGGGGGACAACGAAAAACTGTTTTTT
TRBV11-2	-	TRBD1	TRBJ1-4	CASSTGQSYEKLFF	TGTGCCAGCAGCACGGGACAGTCCTATGAAAAACTGTTTTTT
TRBV5-6	-	TRBD2	TRBJ2-7	CASSSTSGVYEQYF	TGTGCCAGCAGCTCCACTAGCGGGGTCTACGAGCAGTACTTC
TRBV5-6	-	-	TRBJ2-2	CASSLEVGQGWPGELFF	TGTGCCAGCAGCTTGGAGGTGGGGCAGGGGTGGCCCGGGGAGCTGTTTTTT
TRBV5-4	-	-	TRBJ1-5	CASSLRGAQQPQHF	TGTGCCAGCAGCTTGCGGGGGGCCCAGCAGCCCCAGCATTTT
TRBV5-1	-	-	TRBJ2-3	CASSLGGPEDTQYF	TGCGCCAGCAGCTTGGGGGGGCCTGAAGATACGCAGTATTTT
TRBV30	-	-	TRBJ1-2	CAWRTAAYGYTF	TGTGCCTGGAGAACTGCTGCCTATGGCTACACCTTC
TRBV6-1	-	-	TRBJ2-7	CASRRENYEQYF	TGTGCCAGCCGAAGAGAGAACTACGAGCAGTACTTC
TRBV10-2	few	-	TRBJ1-6	CASSGRAINSPLHF	TGCGCCAGCTCTGGCAGGGCGATAAATTCACCCCTCCACTTT
TRBV5-1	-	TRBD2	TRBJ2-1	CASSLDVPGGNEQFF	TGCGCCAGCAGCTTGGACGTACCGGGGGGGAATGAGCAGTTCTTC
TRBV7-2	-	-	TRBJ2-3	CASSYRASTDTQYF	TGTGCCAGCAGCTACCGGGCTAGCACAGATACGCAGTATTTT
TRBV9	-	TRBD1	TRBJ2-2	CASSVVAAGTGRTGELFF	TGTGCCAGCAGCGTAGTGGCCGCCGGGACAGGGCGGACCGGGGAGCTGTTTTTT
TRBV29-1	-	-	TRBJ2-2	CSVPGPGAGELFF	TGCAGCGTACCGGGACCCGGGGCCGGGGAGCTGTTTTTT
TRBV5-4	-	-	TRBJ1-1	CASSLGGRPQNTEAFF	TGTGCCAGCAGCTTGGGCGGACGACCCCAAAACACTGAAGCTTTCTTT
TRBV5-4	-	-	TRBJ2-5	CASSRGPQETQYF	TGTGCCAGCAGCAGGGGCCCGCAAGAGACCCAGTACTTC
TRBV18	-	-	TRBJ1-6	CASSPIGRLRDSPLHF	TGTGCCAGCTCACCAATAGGGAGACTCAGGGATTCACCCCTCCACTTT
TRBV2	once	-	TRBJ2-7	CASSAGGPTYEQYF	TGTGCCAGCAGCGCCGGGGGGCCTACCTACGAGCAGTACTTC
TRBV7-3	once	-	TRBJ1-1	CASSSRLGTEAFF	TGTGCCAGCAGCTCGCGGCTGGGCACTGAAGCTTTCTTT
TRBV28	-	-	TRBJ2-7	CASRGTTKYSYEQYF	TGTGCCAGCAGGGGGACAACAAAATACTCCTACGAGCAGTACTTC
TRBV2	-	TRBD2	TRBJ2-7	CASSLAESYEQYF	TGTGCCAGCAGTCTAGCGGAAAGCTACGAGCAGTACTTC
TRBV19	many	TRBD1	TRBJ2-1	CASSIVPSGQPEVF	TGTGCCAGTAGTATAGTCCCCTCGGGACAGCCGGAGGTCTTC
TRBV19	-	-	TRBJ2-1	CASSTSRTVYNEQFF	TGTGCCAGTAGTACCTCCCGTACGGTCTACAATGAGCAGTTCTTC
TRBV27	once	TRBD1	TRBJ2-3	CASSDRGRTDTQYF	TGTGCCAGCAGTGACAGGGGGCGCACAGATACGCAGTATTTT
TRBV12-5	once	-	TRBJ1-6	CASGLVHGQRSYNSPLHF	TGTGCTAGTGGTTTGGTACATGGTCAACGCTCCTATAATTCACCCCTCCACTTT
TRBV11-3	-	-	TRBJ2-5	CASSLYGDRKETQYF	TGTGCCAGCAGCTTATACGGCGACAGAAAAGAGACCCAGTACTTC